This TCR beta chain is drawn from a study of blood T cell repertoires in COVID-19. Measured with immunoSEQ multiplex PCR; TCRdb has only the in-frame clones, and not every one. This table holds 95,000 to 150,000 clones, about four fifths found once. CDR1 is SGHRS, CDR2 YFSETQ, per germline. The length of the CDR3 is 15 residues. Deletions cut 4 bases from V and 5 bases from J, with 15 bases between. The TCR originated in a woman between 70 and 85 years old with acute or convalescent COVID-19. Sequencing used peripheral blood. The rearrangement links TRBV5-1 to TRBJ1-4; a weak D match, TRBD1 (6 bases). The CDR3 DNA is TGCGCCAGCAGCCCCTCGGGGGGCGGAAATGAAAAACTGTTTTTT. Its protein is CASSPSGGGNEKLFF.